Below, 28 T cell receptor beta chains from the same sample are listed, as sequenced in a study of blood T cells in healthy people across ages (dated by TCRdb to between 2014 and 2016). Receptor amplification or capture employed 5' RACE. TCRdb names Illumina HiSeq 2500 as the instrument used. The second PCR ran for roughly 7 to 11 cycles and used a J-beta primer mix along with a sample-barcoded 5' primer. The public sequencing data were trimmed at Q25 with fastp and processed into clonotypes with MiXCR by TCRdb, which kept only in-frame beta chains. Under each unique CDR3 protein, matching rows form one entry showing the most common genes and DNA. A total of some 700,000 distinct CDR3 sequences appear in this sample, roughly two fifths of them only once. Around a fifth of the sample rests with the top ten. The sequenced material came from blood. These receptor sequences come from a woman in her sixties in good health.

A note on this clonotype: At one boundary the junction diverges from the germline segment, which might be a read error. The chain recombines TRBV19 with TRBJ2-7; D is undetermined. The CDR3 is made up of 13 amino acids. CDR1 LNHDA and CDR2 SQIVND come from the germline V gene (reference sequence). The CDR3 loop reads CTSSNGNLYEQYF. The CDR3 nucleotides are TGTACCAGTTCCAATGGAAATCTTTACGAGCAGTACTTC.

The gene calls are TRBV5-1 and TRBJ1-1; D unresolved. Germline CDR1 reads SGHRS; CDR2 reads YFSETQ. The V gene lost 0 bases and the J gene lost 8 bases, with 14 bases spanning the gap. CDR3 size: 14 residues. The CDR3 spells CASSLEGPLIEAFF. DNA of the CDR3: TGCGCCAGCAGCTTGGAAGGACCCCTCATAGAAGCTTTCTTT.

This clonotype was picked up a small number of times. CDR3 DNA sequence: TGTGCCGGCCGGCTAGCGCCCAAGGATACGCAGTATTTT. Encoded protein: CAGRLAPKDTQYF. This chain links TRBV2 with TRBJ2-3, with TRBD2 as a possible D gene (6 bases). The CDR3 spans 13 residues. Per germline, CDR1 SNHLY and CDR2 FYNNEI. V was clipped by 11 bases and J by 6 bases, with 18 bases between them. The full variable domain, completed using reference TRBV2 and TRBJ2-3, is EPEVTQTPSHQVTQMGQEVILRCVPISNHLYFYWYRQILGQKVEFLVSFYNNEISEKSEIFDDQFSVERPDGSNFTLKIRSTKLEDSAMYFCAGRLAPKDTQYFGPGTRLTVL.

The V gene is TRBV18, the J gene TRBJ2-3; D is undetermined. From germline, CDR1 is KGHSH and CDR2 LQKENI. There are 15 residues in the CDR3. Deletions cut 2 bases from V and 1 base from J, with 10 bases between. The CDR3 sequence: CASSPSVQGTDTQYF. CDR3 DNA: TGTGCCAGCTCACCATCAGTTCAGGGCACAGATACGCAGTATTTT.

This clonotype came up once. The CDR3 DNA is TGCAGTGCTAGCGGTAGGATGGTGACTGAAAACATTCAGTACTTC. Translating gives CSASGRMVTENIQYF. The chain uses TRBV20-1 and TRBJ2-4; D call uncertain. The CDR3 is 15 residues long. Germline V gene lookup returns CDR1 DFQATT and CDR2 SNEGSKA (reference sequence). Trimming took off 3 bases at V and 5 bases at J, with 17 bases between the two ends.

Points on this clonotype: Sequence at one end of the junction differs from germline and may be a read error. The chain employs TRBV15 and TRBJ1-4; D remains ambiguous. Germline V gene data show CDR1 as LNHNV and CDR2 as YYDKDF (reference sequence). This CDR3 has 15 amino acids. This CDR3 is CATSRDSATNEKLFF. CDR3 coding DNA: TGTGCCACCAGCAGAGATTCTGCAACTAACGAAAAACTGTTTTTT.

This clonotype has more than one count but fewer than ten. The chain combines TRBV6-1 with TRBJ2-1; 10 nucleotides agree with TRBD2. V dropped 3 bases and J dropped 4; count of bases not matched to a gene: 6. Germline-derived CDR1 and CDR2 are MNHNS and SASEGT. This CDR3 region has 16 residues. The CDR3 is CASSDLRLAGYNEQFF. In nucleotides, the CDR3 is TGTGCCAGCAGTGACTTAAGACTAGCGGGTTACAATGAGCAGTTCTTC.

This chain links TRBV18 with TRBJ1-1, with 9 positions matching TRBD1. With 2 bases clipped from V and 6 bases from J, the junction kept 7 bases outside the gene matches. Germline V gives CDR1 KGHSH, CDR2 LQKENI. The CDR3 loop spans 15 amino acids. The CDR3, as DNA: TGTGCCAGCTCACCAAGGACAGGGGAAGAAGCTGAAGCTTTCTTT. Its translation is CASSPRTGEEAEAFF.

The J gene is TRBJ1-4, the V gene TRBV7-9; 11 nucleotides line up with TRBD1. In germline, CDR1 is SEHNR, CDR2 FQNEAQ (reference sequence). The J segment lost 7 bases and the V segment lost 5 bases, leaving 6 bases of the junction unmatched. This CDR3 has 15 amino acids. CDR3 coding DNA: TGTGCCAGCAGCATCGGACAGGGGGCGCCTGAAAAACTGTTTTTT. It codes for CASSIGQGAPEKLFF.

The rearrangement uses TRBV29-1 and TRBJ1-2; 10 bases fit TRBD1. Germline CDR1 is SQVTM and CDR2 is ANQGSEA. The V and J ends lost 0 bases and 4 bases, in that order; junction bases with no gene match: 5. The CDR3 extends over 15 amino acids. The CDR3 loop is CSVEEWDRGPYGYTF. In DNA, the CDR3 is TGCAGCGTTGAAGAATGGGACAGGGGTCCCTATGGCTACACCTTC.

The table lists this clonotype with a few counts. V and J are TRBV7-2 and TRBJ2-2; D perhaps matches TRBD2 (6 bases). V dropped 0 bases and J dropped 4 bases, with 15 bases sitting between them. There are 17 residues in the CDR3. CDR1 SGHTA and CDR2 FQGNSA come from the germline V gene. CDR3 sequence (DNA): TGTGCCAGCAGCTTAGCTGTCGGGACTTTGAGCACCGGGGAGCTGTTTTTT. Its translation is CASSLAVGTLSTGELFF.

In this sample, this clonotype turned up many times. This chain joins TRBV25-1 and TRBJ2-3; 9 positions agree with TRBD2. Germline values: CDR1 MGHDK, CDR2 SYGVNS. The CDR3 is made up of 15 amino acids. J gave up 0 bases and V 3 bases, and 1 base lay outside the gene matches. The CDR3 coding sequence is TGTGCCAGCAGTGATGCGGGAGGGAGCACAGATACGCAGTATTTT. Translating gives CASSDAGGSTDTQYF.

The chain uses TRBV24-1 and TRBJ2-3; D is ambiguous. Germline V lookup: CDR1 KGHDR, CDR2 SFDVKD. The V gene lost 7 bases and the J gene lost 5 bases, with 3 bases spanning the gap. CDR3 length: 10 residues. CDR3 region: CATRGDTQYF. As DNA, the CDR3 is TGTGCCACCAGAGGAGATACGCAGTATTTT.

This clonotype was seen more than once but under ten times. V usage is TRBV27 and J usage is TRBJ1-5, with TRBD1 matching over 9 bases. Germline CDR1 reads MNHEY; CDR2 reads SMNVEV (reference sequence). This CDR3 region has 14 residues. J was trimmed by 7 bases and V by 4 bases; bases with no gene match: 5. The DNA for the CDR3 is TGTGCCAGCAGTTCCCAGACAGGGGGACAGCCCCAGCATTTT. Translating it yields CASSSQTGGQPQHF.

This clonotype was detected a few times. The gene calls are TRBV25-1 and TRBJ2-1; D remains ambiguous. The CDR3 has 13 amino acids. V was cut by 2 bases and J by 8 bases, with 10 bases left in between. Germline-derived CDR1 and CDR2 are MGHDK and SYGVNS. The CDR3 nucleotides read TGTGCCAGCAGTGAACCGGGTTACTATGAGCAGTTCTTC. This encodes CASSEPGYYEQFF.

This clonotype was counted a few times. The chain links TRBV12-3 or TRBV12-4 to TRBJ1-2; D is ambiguous. The CDR3 extends over 13 amino acids. Deletions cut 8 bases from V and 10 bases from J, with 20 bases between. The CDR3 DNA reads as TGTGCCAGCTCCCCCCAGCCGGGAGCCCACTACACCTTC. Its translation: CASSPQPGAHYTF.

The CDR3 loop is CSASDRDYPYNEQFF. DNA for the CDR3: TGCAGTGCTTCCGACCGGGACTACCCTTACAATGAGCAGTTCTTC. The genes are TRBV20-1 and TRBJ2-1; 7 bases are shared with TRBD2. This CDR3 spans 15 amino acids. V gave up 5 bases and J gave up 4 bases; unmatched junction bases: 11. The germline gives CDR1 DFQATT, CDR2 SNEGSKA (reference sequence).

This clonotype was counted a few times. This chain links TRBV14 with TRBJ1-6; D is uncertain. V lost 0 bases and J lost 10, with 7 bases in between. From germline, CDR1 is SGHDN and CDR2 FVKESK. This CDR3 is 13 amino acids long. CDR3: CASSQEEESPLHF. The CDR3 DNA is TGTGCCAGCAGCCAAGAGGAGGAATCACCCCTCCACTTT. Together with reference TRBV14 and TRBJ1-6, the CDR3 gives the full variable domain: EAGVTQFPSHSVIEKGQTVTLRCDPISGHDNLYWYRRVMGKEIKFLLHFVKESKQDESGMPNNRFLAERTGGTYSTLKVQPAELEDSGVYFCASSQEEESPLHFGNGTRLTVT.

This chain uses TRBV20-1 with TRBJ1-6, with 10 bases lining up with TRBD1. The CDR3 is 13 amino acids. The germline gives CDR1 DFQATT, CDR2 SNEGSKA (reference sequence). After removal of 5 bases from V and 9 bases from J, the junction contained 4 bases not matched to a gene. The chain's CDR3 is CSARQGAASPLHF. The CDR3 DNA reads TGCAGTGCTCGACAGGGGGCAGCTTCACCCCTCCACTTT.

This chain links TRBV9 with TRBJ2-1, with TRBD2 matching over 9 bases. This CDR3 region has 15 residues. The germline V gene encodes CDR1 SGDLS and CDR2 YYNGEE. Losses at the gene ends were 3 bases for V and 5 bases for J; bases not matched to a gene: 6. In DNA, the CDR3 is TGTGCCAGCAGCGCTCTTAGCGGGGGTGACAATGAGCAGTTCTTC. This codes for CASSALSGGDNEQFF.

V and J are TRBV9 and TRBJ2-1, with 9 bases that match TRBD2. After removal of 0 bases from V and 2 bases from J, the junction contained 3 bases not matched to a gene. Germline V gene data show CDR1 as SGDLS and CDR2 as YYNGEE. The CDR3 consists of 16 residues. CDR3 in amino acids: CASSVVTSGPYNEQFF. In DNA form, the CDR3 reads TGTGCCAGCAGCGTAGTAACTAGCGGGCCCTACAATGAGCAGTTCTTC. The full variable domain, its missing parts supplied by reference TRBV9 and TRBJ2-1, is DSGVTQTPKHLITATGQRVTLRCSPRSGDLSVYWYQQSLDQGLQFLIQYYNGEERAKGNILERFSAQQFPDLHSELNLSSLELGDSALYFCASSVVTSGPYNEQFFGPGTRLTVL.

This chain connects TRBV20-1 to TRBJ2-7; no clear D. This CDR3 is built from 12 residues. The germline V gene encodes CDR1 DFQATT and CDR2 SNEGSKA (reference sequence). V dropped 5 bases and J dropped 6 bases, with 14 bases sitting between them. CDR3 sequence: CSASRQFVEQYF. DNA for the CDR3: TGCAGTGCTTCCCGGCAGTTCGTCGAGCAGTACTTC.

This clonotype was seen a handful of times. The chain carries TRBV12-3 or TRBV12-4 and TRBJ2-7, with TRBD2 matching 10 bases. The CDR3 sequence is 15 residues long. J gave up 2 bases and V 5 bases, and 6 bases lay outside the gene matches. The DNA of the CDR3 is TGTGCCAGCAGTGTCCAGCGGGGGGGGGCCTACGAGCAGTACTTC. This codes for CASSVQRGGAYEQYF.

The chain employs TRBV7-2 and TRBJ2-7, with 11 bases matching TRBD2. The V gene's germline CDR1 is SGHTA and CDR2 FQGNSA. With 5 bases clipped from V and 7 bases from J, the junction kept 10 bases outside the gene matches. This CDR3 contains 15 residues. The CDR3 bases are TGTGCCAGCAGCGTCGGGGGGGGGACTAGCGGAGAGCAGTACTTC. Translated, it gives CASSVGGGTSGEQYF.

This chain links TRBV28 with TRBJ2-3, with TRBD2 matching over 8 bases. Germline V lookup: CDR1 MDHEN, CDR2 SYDVKM. The CDR3 contains 18 residues. V lost 6 bases, J lost 0 bases, and 14 bases stayed unmatched. DNA for the CDR3: TGTGCCAGCAGACAGCCTTTCCTAGCGGGCACTAGCACAGATACGCAGTATTTT. The encoded protein is CASRQPFLAGTSTDTQYF.

There are a few counts of this clonotype. The chain recombines TRBV18 with TRBJ2-2, with D possibly TRBD1 on 6 matching bases. Germline V gene sequence: CDR1 KGHSH, CDR2 LQKENI. The CDR3 has 14 amino acids. The V gene lost 3 bases and the J gene lost 6 bases, with 11 bases spanning the gap. CDR3 amino acids: CASSPLQGPGELFF. CDR3 nucleotides: TGTGCCAGCTCACCCCTACAGGGCCCCGGGGAGCTGTTTTTT.

This clonotype was detected a few times. The chain carries TRBV15 and TRBJ1-4; 7 nucleotides align to TRBD1. This CDR3 has 15 residues. The germline CDR1 and CDR2 sequences are LNHNV and YYDKDF (reference sequence). Trimming at V came to 5 bases and at J to 0 bases, leaving 3 bases not matched to a gene. The CDR3 sequence is CATSDRVTTNEKLFF. In DNA, the CDR3 is TGTGCCACCAGCGACAGGGTCACAACTAATGAAAAACTGTTTTTT.

The CDR3 sequence: CASSPGGGLVYEQYF. The CDR3 DNA reads as TGTGCCAGCTCACCAGGAGGGGGCCTCGTCTACGAGCAGTACTTC. This chain joins TRBV18 and TRBJ2-7, with D perhaps matching TRBD1 (7 bases). Germline-derived CDR1 and CDR2 are KGHSH and LQKENI. This CDR3 comprises 15 residues. Trimming stripped 2 bases from V and 3 bases from J, with 14 bases between. Full variable domain (remainder filled in from reference TRBV18 and TRBJ2-7): NAGVMQNPRHLVRRRGQEARLRCSPMKGHSHVYWYRQLPEEGLKFMVYLQKENIIDESGMPKERFSAEFPKEGPSILRIQQVVRGDSAAYFCASSPGGGLVYEQYFGPGTRLTVT.